This entry lists 26 T cell receptor beta chains sequenced from one sample in a study of cytomegalovirus exposure and HLA in healthy donors. PCR used 60 Vbeta primers and 13 Jbeta primers. TCRdb's copy holds only in-frame clones and misses some; the assay was immunoSEQ multiplex PCR. This sample carries 65,000 to 95,000 clones, with 1.5% going to the ten biggest clones. The sample consisted of PBMCs. The receptors here all came from an older woman in good health and CMV-seronegative.

The chain is built from TRBV4-1 and TRBJ1-1; weak D call: TRBD1 (6 bases). V was clipped by 4 bases and J by 2 bases, with 17 bases between them. From germline, CDR1 is MGHRA and CDR2 YSYEKL. This CDR3 is built from 16 residues. CDR3 nucleotides: TGCGCCAGCAGCCCTTACCGCCCAGGGGTTAACACTGAAGCTTTCTTT. Translating it yields CASSPYRPGVNTEAFF.

V and J are TRBV5-1 and TRBJ2-2, with D uncertain. There are 15 residues in the CDR3. Trimming took 1 base from V and 3 from J, leaving 10 bases between them. Germline lookup yields CDR1 SGHRS and CDR2 YFSETQ. This CDR3 reads CASSLSAADTGELFF. The CDR3 DNA reads as TGCGCCAGCAGCTTGTCCGCGGCGGACACCGGGGAGCTGTTTTTT.

V usage is TRBV5-1 and J usage is TRBJ2-2, with 8 bases matching TRBD2. The CDR3 covers 15 residues. Germline lookup yields CDR1 SGHRS and CDR2 YFSETQ. With V trimmed by 1 base and J by 7 bases, 6 bases remained unmatched. The CDR3 is CASSLLAGRGGELFF. CDR3 nucleotide sequence: TGCGCCAGCAGCTTGTTAGCGGGGCGTGGCGGGGAGCTGTTTTTT.

This chain connects TRBV30 to TRBJ2-5; tentatively, D is TRBD1 (5 bases). The CDR3 spans 12 residues. Germline CDR1 and CDR2: GTSNPN and SVGIG (reference sequence). V was trimmed by 8 bases and J by 5 bases, leaving 15 bases between them. CDR3 sequence: CAVQDQQETQYF. DNA for the CDR3: TGTGCCGTACAGGACCAACAGGAGACCCAGTACTTC.

This chain connects TRBV14 to TRBJ1-2; D might be TRBD1 (6 bases). Germline values: CDR1 SGHDN, CDR2 FVKESK. The CDR3 contains 11 residues. CDR3 sequence (DNA): TGTAGGACAGTAGCTAACTATGGCTACACCTTC. Translating it yields CRTVANYGYTF.

The chain has TRBV4-1 and TRBJ2-3; 7 bases align to TRBD1. The CDR3 loop spans 16 amino acids. Losses at the gene ends were 4 bases for V and 0 bases for J; bases not matched to a gene: 7. Germline loops: CDR1 MGHRA, CDR2 YSYEKL. CDR3 residues: CASSPRDSPSTDTQYF. The CDR3 DNA follows: TGCGCCAGCAGCCCCCGGGACAGTCCTAGCACAGATACGCAGTATTTT.

The chain uses TRBV7-6 and TRBJ2-7, with 8 bases fitting TRBD2. This CDR3 spans 15 amino acids. The V gene's germline CDR1 is SGHVS and CDR2 FNYEAQ. J lost 3 bases, V lost 4 bases, and 8 bases had no gene match. The CDR3 reads CASSSLGGASYEQYF. CDR3 in DNA: TGTGCCAGCAGCTCTCTCGGGGGGGCAAGCTACGAGCAGTACTTC.

This chain links TRBV19 with TRBJ2-3; the match to TRBD2 covers 7 bases. The trim removed 3 bases at V and 4 bases at J, leaving 7 bases unmatched. CDR3 length: 15 residues. In germline, CDR1 is LNHDA, CDR2 SQIVND (reference sequence). CDR3 region: CASSMRLAESDTQYF. As DNA, the CDR3 is TGTGCCAGTAGTATGCGGCTAGCGGAATCAGATACGCAGTATTTT.

The rearrangement uses TRBV29-1 and TRBJ2-1; no definite D call. Germline CDR1 is SQVTM and CDR2 is ANQGSEA. Trimming took off 4 bases at V and 4 bases at J, with 20 bases between the two ends. The CDR3 runs 16 residues. As DNA, the CDR3 is TGCAGCGTTGTACTGAGTGAGCTAGTGGTATACAATGAGCAGTTCTTC. Translating it yields CSVVLSELVVYNEQFF.

This sequence joins TRBV4-1 and TRBJ2-2, with D tentatively TRBD2 (6 bases). V lost 2 bases to trimming and J lost 6 bases, with 16 bases between them. Germline assignment: CDR1 MGHRA and CDR2 YSYEKL. This CDR3 has 16 residues. CDR3 nucleotides: TGCGCCAGCAGCCAATCCCCCCTAGCGATAGCCGGGGAGCTGTTTTTT. Translated: CASSQSPLAIAGELFF.

The genes are TRBV28 and TRBJ2-7; 13 bases line up with TRBD2. V dropped 6 bases and J dropped 3; count of bases not matched to a gene: 8. Germline CDR1 is MDHEN and CDR2 is SYDVKM. The CDR3 is 16 residues long. CDR3 DNA sequence: TGTGCCAGCAGACGTGACGGGACTAGCGGGATCTACGAGCAGTACTTC. Encoded protein: CASRRDGTSGIYEQYF.

J is TRBJ2-2 and V is TRBV7-2, with D possibly being TRBD2 (5 bases). CDR1 is SGHTA and CDR2 is FQGNSA in the germline V gene. V was pared by 2 bases and J by 3 bases, with 16 bases between. The CDR3 is 17 amino acids. The CDR3 loop reads CASSLNMGASHTGELFF. In DNA, the CDR3 is TGTGCCAGCAGCTTAAATATGGGAGCTAGCCACACCGGGGAGCTGTTTTTT. The full variable domain, in which reference TRBV7-2 and TRBJ2-2 provide the parts outside the CDR3, is GAGVSQSPSNKVTEKGKDVELRCDPISGHTALYWYRQSLGQGLEFLIYFQGNSAPDKSGLPSDRFSAERTGGSVSTLTIQRTQQEDSAVYLCASSLNMGASHTGELFFGEGSRLTVL.

The rearrangement links TRBV6-5 to TRBJ2-4; 7 bases fit TRBD1. Germline V gene lookup returns CDR1 MNHEY and CDR2 SVGAGI. The CDR3 is made up of 14 amino acids. After removal of 6 bases from V and 3 bases from J, the junction contained 5 bases not matched to a gene. CDR3 amino acids: CASSLDRVKNIQYF. CDR3 coding DNA: TGTGCCAGCAGCTTAGACAGGGTCAAAAACATTCAGTACTTC.

This chain links TRBV5-1 with TRBJ2-2; TRBD1 is a possible D gene (6 bases). This CDR3 region has 14 residues. Germline V gene lookup returns CDR1 SGHRS and CDR2 YFSETQ. Trimming left V 4 bases short and J 3 bases short, with 10 bases between. In DNA form, the CDR3 reads TGCGCCAGCAGCCCTCACAGGGACACCGGGGAGCTGTTTTTT. It yields the protein CASSPHRDTGELFF.

The V call is TRBV19, the J call TRBJ1-2; a possible D gene is TRBD1 (6 bases). Trimming took off 5 bases at V and 3 bases at J, with 16 bases between the two ends. This CDR3 spans 15 amino acids. Germline loops: CDR1 LNHDA, CDR2 SQIVND (reference sequence). The CDR3 DNA sequence: TGTGCCAGTAGTCCCCAGGGGTTGGAATACTATGGCTACACCTTC. It yields the protein CASSPQGLEYYGYTF.

The chain recombines TRBV19 with TRBJ2-7, with a tentative D call TRBD1 (5 bases). CDR1 LNHDA and CDR2 SQIVND come from the germline V gene (reference sequence). This CDR3 spans 12 amino acids. Trimming left V 4 bases short and J 4 bases short, with 8 bases between. CDR3 amino acids: CASSSQGYEQYF. CDR3 bases: TGTGCCAGTAGTAGTCAGGGTTACGAGCAGTACTTC. Based on the CDR3 plus reference TRBV19 and TRBJ2-7, the full variable domain is DGGITQSPKYLFRKEGQNVTLSCEQNLNHDAMYWYRQDPGQGLRLIYYSQIVNDFQKGDIAEGYSVSREKKESFPLTVTSAQKNPTAFYLCASSSQGYEQYFGPGTRLTVT.

The V and J genes are TRBV6-1 and TRBJ2-7, with 9 nucleotides matching TRBD1. This CDR3 comprises 14 residues. The V segment lost 4 bases and the J segment 5 bases; nucleotides outside the gene matches: 6. Germline CDR1 MNHNS, CDR2 SASEGT. In nucleotides, the CDR3 is TGTGCCAGCAGTGCTGGACAGGGGCTGGACGAGCAGTACTTC. It codes for CASSAGQGLDEQYF.

The chain uses TRBV6-6 and TRBJ2-1, with TRBD2 matching over 11 bases. Germline V lookup: CDR1 MNHNY, CDR2 SVGAGI (reference sequence). CDR3 length: 15 residues. V trimming: 6 bases; J trimming: 6 bases; junction bases outside the gene matches: 7. CDR3 sequence reads: CASSRIAGGVNEQFF. The CDR3 coding sequence is TGTGCCAGCAGCAGGATAGCGGGAGGGGTCAATGAGCAGTTCTTC.

V gene TRBV19 combines with J gene TRBJ2-1; TRBD2 matches at 12 bases. The J segment lost 5 bases and the V segment lost 5 bases, leaving 19 bases of the junction unmatched. The CDR3 runs 20 residues. The germline CDR1 and CDR2 sequences are LNHDA and SQIVND (reference sequence). CDR3 loop: CASSALPPLAGGPIDNEQFF. DNA for the CDR3: TGTGCCAGTAGTGCACTTCCCCCCCTAGCGGGAGGGCCCATTGACAATGAGCAGTTCTTC.

The chain combines TRBV19 with TRBJ2-2; D is undetermined. CDR3 length equals 17 residues. CDR1 is LNHDA and CDR2 is SQIVND in the germline V gene (reference sequence). With 1 base removed from V and 1 base from J, the gap between germline ends came to 13 bases. CDR3 DNA sequence: TGTGCCAGTAGTATAGCCCAACAGTCGTGGAACACCGGGGAGCTGTTTTTT. Translating it yields CASSIAQQSWNTGELFF. Together with reference TRBV19 and TRBJ2-2, the CDR3 gives the full variable domain: DGGITQSPKYLFRKEGQNVTLSCEQNLNHDAMYWYRQDPGQGLRLIYYSQIVNDFQKGDIAEGYSVSREKKESFPLTVTSAQKNPTAFYLCASSIAQQSWNTGELFFGEGSRLTVL.

V and J are TRBV7-8 and TRBJ1-3; D gene unclear. This CDR3 comprises 15 residues. Germline-derived CDR1 and CDR2 are SGHVS and FQNEAQ. V was clipped by 1 base and J by 0 bases, with 7 bases between them. The CDR3 nucleotides are TGTGCCAGCAGCTTAGTTTTGAGCTCTGGAAACACCATATATTTT. It encodes CASSLVLSSGNTIYF.

This chain connects TRBV19 to TRBJ2-5, with 8 positions matching TRBD1. Germline-derived CDR1 and CDR2 are LNHDA and SQIVND (reference sequence). The CDR3 has 17 amino acids. J gave up 3 bases and V 3 bases, and 12 bases lay outside the gene matches. The CDR3 loop reads CASSIGSRGRGEETQYF. The CDR3 region has the DNA TGTGCCAGTAGTATTGGTTCCAGGGGGCGCGGGGAAGAGACCCAGTACTTC.

The chain has TRBV27 and TRBJ2-1, with D possibly matching TRBD1 (5 bases). CDR1 and CDR2 from the germline V gene are MNHEY and SMNVEV (reference sequence). V gave up 3 bases and J gave up 7 bases, with 25 bases separating them. There are 18 residues in the CDR3. CDR3 sequence reads: CASSFAQGLGGFVNEQFF. DNA for the CDR3: TGTGCCAGCAGTTTCGCCCAGGGTTTAGGTGGTTTTGTTAATGAGCAGTTCTTC.

The rearrangement joins TRBV10-3 to TRBJ2-7; 7 bases map to TRBD1. The J segment lost 5 bases and the V segment lost 4 bases, leaving 2 bases of the junction unmatched. This CDR3 contains 12 residues. Looked up from germline, CDR1 is ENHRY and CDR2 is SYGVKD. CDR3 loop: CAISGTGNEQYF. The CDR3 DNA sequence: TGTGCCATCAGTGGGACAGGCAACGAGCAGTACTTC.

The chain uses TRBV18 and TRBJ2-7; the D gene is possibly TRBD2 (5 bases). There are 13 residues in the CDR3. Trimming left V 2 bases short and J 6 bases short, with 11 bases between. Germline V gives CDR1 KGHSH, CDR2 LQKENI. CDR3: CASSPGEGREQYF. CDR3 DNA sequence: TGTGCCAGCTCACCAGGTGAGGGCCGCGAGCAGTACTTC.

The chain links TRBV6-1 to TRBJ2-3, with TRBD2 identical over 9 bases. Trimming removed 2 bases from V and 5 bases from J; junction bases left unmatched: 11. The CDR3 runs 17 residues. Germline CDR1 MNHNS, CDR2 SASEGT. The CDR3 DNA is TGTGCCAGCAGTGAAATGAGGCCCCTACTAGCGGGAGATACGCAGTATTTT. This gives the protein CASSEMRPLLAGDTQYF.